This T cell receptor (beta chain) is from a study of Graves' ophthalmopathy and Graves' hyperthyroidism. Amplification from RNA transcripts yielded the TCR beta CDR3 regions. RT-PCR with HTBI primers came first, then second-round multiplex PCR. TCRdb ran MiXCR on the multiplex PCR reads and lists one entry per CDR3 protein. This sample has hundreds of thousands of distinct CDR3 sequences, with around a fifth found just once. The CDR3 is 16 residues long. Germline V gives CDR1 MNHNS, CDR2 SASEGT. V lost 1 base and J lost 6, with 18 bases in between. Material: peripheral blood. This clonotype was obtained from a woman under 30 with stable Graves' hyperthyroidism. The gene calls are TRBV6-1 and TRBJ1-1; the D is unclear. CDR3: CASSEDWYSSKPEAFF. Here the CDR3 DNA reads TGTGCCAGCAGTGAAGATTGGTACAGCTCGAAACCTGAAGCTTTCTTT.